A selection of T cell receptor beta chains follows, all from one sample in a study of ipilimumab plus nivolumab after autologous stem cell transplantation. Profiling relied on immunoSEQ multiplex PCR, and the TCRdb table lists in-frame clones only, not all of them. The table records 600 to 850 clones, approximately 77% of them present only once. The sample here was PBMCs, taken in a trial of ipilimumab plus nivolumab as post-transplant consolidation. Receptors originate from a male donor with multiple myeloma. CDR3s include the opening cysteine and the closing phenylalanine or tryptophan. The D gene is left open where the match is weak. Clone size is not always given. Where it is, it says once, few, many or a class for expanded clones.

size	V	length	J	D	CDR3	DNA
large	TRBV2	15	TRBJ2-1	TRBD2	CASSPISGTYNEQFF	TGTGCCAGCAGCCCAATCAGCGGGACCTACAATGAGCAGTTCTTC
NA	TRBV7-8	15	TRBJ1-5	NA	CASSLMGRSNQPQHF	TGTGCCAGCAGCTTAATGGGCCGGAGCAATCAGCCCCAGCATTTT
NA	TRBV6-1	12	TRBJ2-3	NA	CASINYADTQYF	TGTGCCAGCATCAACTATGCAGATACGCAGTATTTT
NA	TRBV15	16	TRBJ1-5	TRBD1	CATSRDGQAYNQPQHF	TGTGCCACCAGCAGAGACGGACAGGCTTACAATCAGCCCCAGCATTTT
NA	TRBV5-1	15	TRBJ2-3	NA	CASRERAGPTDTQYF	TGCGCCAGCCGAGAGCGGGCTGGACCCACAGATACGCAGTATTTT
NA	TRBV30	15	TRBJ1-1	TRBD1	CAWRVLQGRGTEAFF	TGTGCCTGGAGAGTGTTACAGGGGCGAGGAACTGAAGCTTTCTTT
NA	TRBV29-1	14	TRBJ1-1	TRBD1	CSVLSGTANTEAFF	TGCAGCGTCCTATCCGGGACAGCGAACACTGAAGCTTTCTTT
NA	TRBV2	17	TRBJ2-1	TRBD2	CASSGSSRREGVDEQFF	TGTGCCAGCAGTGGATCGTCCCGACGGGAGGGCGTAGATGAGCAGTTCTTC
NA	TRBV5-1	15	TRBJ1-1	NA	CASSSLAGLNTEAFF	TGCGCCAGCAGCTCCCTGGCGGGCCTGAACACTGAAGCTTTCTTT
NA	TRBV11-1	16	TRBJ2-3	TRBD2	CASSLFGGAGEDTQYF	TGTGCCAGCAGCTTATTCGGGGGAGCGGGAGAGGATACGCAGTATTTT
NA	TRBV29-1	12	TRBJ2-7	NA	CSVKDNSYEQYF	TGCAGCGTTAAGGACAATTCCTACGAGCAGTACTTC
once	TRBV19	14	TRBJ2-2	NA	CASSILGNTGELFF	TGTGCCAGTAGTATATTAGGGAACACCGGGGAGCTGTTTTTT
NA	TRBV11-1	14	TRBJ2-7	TRBD1	CASGKTGGVHEQYF	TGTGCCAGCGGAAAGACAGGGGGGGTCCACGAGCAGTACTTC
NA	TRBV28	14	TRBJ1-5	TRBD1	CASGTGGGNQPQHF	TGTGCCAGCGGGACAGGGGGGGGCAATCAGCCCCAGCATTTT
NA	TRBV27	11	TRBJ2-7	NA	CASGSQYEQYF	TGTGCCAGCGGATCTCAATACGAGCAGTACTTC